These T cell receptor beta chains were read from a single sample in a study of technical replicates of blood from a few donors. Libraries were prepared by immunoSEQ multiplex PCR; TCRdb keeps only in-frame clonotypes and omits some of them. The repertoire has some 56,000 clones, just over 90% of them found once; the top ten carry around 4%. The sequenced sample was PBMCs. All receptors come from a human donor in good health. Some clones in this sample may be carry-over from other donors' samples. Each CDR3 is given with its conserved first and last residue. The D gene is left open where the match is weak. The size entry is marked missing in some rows and otherwise reads once, few, many or a size class.

v_call	j_call	clone_size	d_call	cdr3_nt	cdr3_aa
TRBV27	TRBJ1-2	.	.	TGTGCCAGCAACGGCTACGGGAGAAACTATGGCTACACCTTC	CASNGYGRNYGYTF
TRBV2	TRBJ1-4	.	.	TGTGCCAGCAGTGAAGAAGCAAACCCTGAAAAACTGTTTTTT	CASSEEANPEKLFF
TRBV9	TRBJ1-4	.	.	TGTGCCAGCAGCGTAGATAGCGGGGGGGAAAAACTGTTTTTT	CASSVDSGGEKLFF
TRBV4-1	TRBJ1-1	few	.	TGCGCCAGCAGGGGGCCCCTAAAGGACACTGAAGCTTTCTTT	CASRGPLKDTEAFF
TRBV5-6	TRBJ1-1	.	.	TGTGCCAGCAGCTTGGTGGGAGGTGGAACTGAAGCTTTCTTT	CASSLVGGGTEAFF
TRBV4-1	TRBJ2-3	.	.	TGCGCCAGCAGCCAAGTCCCAGCGGGTACGCAGTATTTT	CASSQVPAGTQYF
TRBV7-6	TRBJ1-2	.	.	TGTGCCAGCAGCCACGCGGGGGGCTATGGCTACACCTTC	CASSHAGGYGYTF
TRBV6-1	TRBJ2-7	.	.	TGTGCCAGCAGTGAAGCGGCAGGCCCCACTCAAGGCTTC	CASSEAAGPTQGF
TRBV6-5	TRBJ1-3	.	.	TGTGCCAGCAGTCCCCTTTATGGAAACACCATATATTTT	CASSPLYGNTIYF
TRBV7-9	TRBJ1-1	.	TRBD1	TGTGCCAGCAGGGGAACAGGGGGAACTGAAGCTTTCTTT	CASRGTGGTEAFF
TRBV11-3	TRBJ2-5	.	TRBD2	TGTGCCAGCAGCTTAGTGGCGGGAGGGCCCCAAGAGACCCAGTACTTC	CASSLVAGGPQETQYF
TRBV25-1	TRBJ2-7	once	.	TGTGCCAGCAGACCAAGACAGGATACCTACGAGCAGTACTTC	CASRPRQDTYEQYF
TRBV7-2	TRBJ2-1	.	TRBD1	TGTGCCAGCAGCTTAGGGCGGAGGGGACAGGGAACAAATGAGCAGTTCTTC	CASSLGRRGQGTNEQFF
TRBV6-4	TRBJ2-5	.	TRBD2	TGTGCCAGCAGTGCGGGACGGTGGCTAGCGGGACGCCAAGAGACCCAGTACTTC	CASSAGRWLAGRQETQYF
TRBV5-4	TRBJ1-2	.	.	TGTGCCAGCAGTGGGGGGGACCGCTGGTATTCCGACTACACCTTC	CASSGGDRWYSDYTF
TRBV6-5	TRBJ1-4	.	.	TGTGCCAGCAGTTACGGACACCCAGCAACTAATGAAAAACTGTTTTTT	CASSYGHPATNEKLFF
TRBV2	TRBJ1-1	.	TRBD1	TGTGCCAGCAGTGATAGGCCCGGGACAGGGGCCAGCACTGAAGCTTTCTTT	CASSDRPGTGASTEAFF
TRBV7-2	TRBJ1-6	once	TRBD1	TGTGCCAGCAGCTTAGGGTTCAGGGGGTCACCCCTCCACTTT	CASSLGFRGSPLHF
TRBV5-4	TRBJ2-3	.	TRBD1	TGTGCCAGCAGCCCCGGACAGGCCGCAGGGGATACGCAGTATTTT	CASSPGQAAGDTQYF
TRBV4-3	TRBJ2-2	few	TRBD1	TGCGCCAGCAGCCAAGCCCGGGACAGATACACCGGGGAGCTGTTTTTT	CASSQARDRYTGELFF
TRBV30	TRBJ2-2	.	.	TGTGCCTGGGCCCGACAGGAGAACACCGGGGAGCTGTTTTTT	CAWARQENTGELFF
TRBV5-1	TRBJ1-1	.	TRBD1	TGCGCCAGCAGCCCAACACCGGGACAGAACATGAACACTGAAGCTTTCTTT	CASSPTPGQNMNTEAFF
TRBV5-4	TRBJ2-2	once	.	TGTGCCAGCAGCTTTGCGGGGGCCTACACCGGGGAGCTGTTTTTT	CASSFAGAYTGELFF
TRBV5-1	TRBJ2-5	.	TRBD2	TGCGGGAGCAGCTCCGGGACTAGCGGGGCCGGGTGGTACTTC	CGSSSGTSGAGWYF
TRBV30	TRBJ1-5	.	TRBD1	TGTGCCTGGAGTGGCTACAGGGGGAATCAGCCCCAGCATTTT	CAWSGYRGNQPQHF
TRBV30	TRBJ1-6	.	TRBD1	TGTGCCGGTTGGGGACAGGTTAATTCACCCCTCCACTTT	CAGWGQVNSPLHF
TRBV6-1	TRBJ2-1	once	TRBD1	TGTGCCAGCAGTGAGGGACAGGGCCCCTACAATGAGCAGTTCTTC	CASSEGQGPYNEQFF
TRBV18	TRBJ1-2	.	TRBD1	TGTGCCAGCTCACCACCTCTCGCGACAGGGTCTGCACATGGCTACACCTTC	CASSPPLATGSAHGYTF
TRBV30	TRBJ1-2	.	TRBD1	TGTGCCTGGAGTTCTCTGGGACAGTTAAACTATGGCTACACCTTC	CAWSSLGQLNYGYTF
TRBV15	TRBJ2-7	.	.	TGTGCCACCAGCAGAGACGGGTCCGAGCAGTACTTC	CATSRDGSEQYF
TRBV7-2	TRBJ1-1	.	.	TGTGCCAGCAGCTTACAGGTGAACACTGAAGCTTTCTTT	CASSLQVNTEAFF
TRBV5-1	TRBJ2-2	.	.	TGCGCCAGCAGCTTGGAGGGGGTCGTCACCGGGGAGCTGTTTTTT	CASSLEGVVTGELFF
TRBV5-1	TRBJ2-7	.	TRBD2	TGCGCCAGCAGCTTGAAGTTGGGACTAGCGTACGAGCAGTACTTC	CASSLKLGLAYEQYF
TRBV25-1	TRBJ1-1	.	.	TGTGCCAGCAGTATGAACACGGGTCCTGAAGCTTTCTTT	CASSMNTGPEAFF
TRBV6-1	TRBJ1-5	.	.	TGTGCCAGCAGTGATGGCCGGACAGACTATAGCAATCAGCCCCAGCATTTT	CASSDGRTDYSNQPQHF
TRBV4-3	TRBJ2-4	once	TRBD2	TGCGCCAGCAGCCAAAGCGAACTAGCGGGAGGTTTAGCCAAAAACATTCAGTACTTC	CASSQSELAGGLAKNIQYF
TRBV7-9	TRBJ1-1	.	.	TGTGCCAGCAGCTTAGGCGGGGGTGGTAACACTGAAGCTTTCTTT	CASSLGGGGNTEAFF
TRBV4-3	TRBJ2-7	.	.	TGCGCCAGCAGCCAAGATTTGTCAGGCGAGCAGTACTTC	CASSQDLSGEQYF
TRBV4-3	TRBJ2-1	.	TRBD2	TGCGCCAGCAGCCAAGATTTGGGGGGGACTGTCGGATACAATGAGCAGTTCTTC	CASSQDLGGTVGYNEQFF
TRBV7-2	TRBJ1-1	.	.	TGTGCCAGCAGCTTAGGAATTCGGGACACTGAAGCTTTCTTT	CASSLGIRDTEAFF
TRBV2	TRBJ2-3	.	TRBD2	TGTGCCAGCATGAGGATCCCGGGAGGCGGCACAGATACGCAGTATTTT	CASMRIPGGGTDTQYF
TRBV29-1	TRBJ1-2	.	.	TGCAGCGTTGGTCGGGAAGGGGGTATTAGTGGCTACACCTTC	CSVGREGGISGYTF
TRBV2	TRBJ2-7	.	TRBD1	TGTGCCAGCAGTGATGGGACAGAGCCCGAGCAGTACTTC	CASSDGTEPEQYF
TRBV7-2	TRBJ2-3	.	.	TGTGCCAGCAGCCTTTTTGGGACAGGACTAGTCACAGATACGCAGTATTTT	CASSLFGTGLVTDTQYF
TRBV6-5	TRBJ2-7	few	TRBD1	TGTGCCAGCAGTCCCGGGACAGGGGGGACCTACGAGCAGTACTTC	CASSPGTGGTYEQYF